The clone carrying this T cell receptor (beta chain) was observed a handful of times. The TCRbeta library was prepared with unique molecular identifiers. TCRdb passed the PCR reads through MiXCR, listing each CDR3 protein once. The sample consists of 300,000 to 350,000 distinct CDR3 sequences, approximately 20% of them appearing once. The record originates from a study of T-cell reconstitution after alpha-beta-depleted transplantation in children. This CDR3 has 13 amino acids. V lost 6 bases and J lost 8, with 15 bases in between. The chain combines TRBV12-3 or TRBV12-4 with TRBJ2-3; D may be TRBD1 or TRBD2 (5 bases each). The receptor was derived from a male patient aged 10 to 17 who had a stem cell transplant for acute lymphoblastic leukemia, so the T cells may come from the graft donor. This material consisted of PBMCs, mostly from graft donor cells, taken 180 days after TCRalphabeta/CD19-depleted stem cell transplant. CDR3: CASRPPGPFTQYF. CDR3 DNA: TGTGCCAGCAGACCGCCGGGGCCGTTTACGCAGTATTTT.